This TCR beta chain emerged from a study of blood T cell repertoires in COVID-19. Turning to the study itself: PBMCs, B-cell-depleted T cells, or T cells provided the cDNA or gDNA that made up the material.

Recruits, aged 18 to 89 years, lived in 20 to 30 US areas. This CDR3 is 13 amino acids long. V lost 4 bases, J lost 8 bases, and 5 bases stayed unmatched. From germline, CDR1 is SGHDN and CDR2 FVKESK. Authors' analysis steps: Reference gene primers were amplified, and this amplification served to estimate nucleated cell counts. Sequencing was performed with immunoSEQ multiplex PCR; in TCRdb, only in-frame clones are kept and a portion is missing. That table supplies the V and J calls and clone size; D and trimming were determined from the DNA. The table records about 180,000 clones, about 80% of them present only once. This clone was seen only a few times.

Sequences were obtained from PBMCs or T cells enriched from blood (not recorded which). The rearrangement uses TRBV14 and TRBJ2-1, with 7 bases matching TRBD1. This clonotype was obtained from a man aged 60 to 69 who had been exposed to COVID-19. CDR3 loop: CASSPTGSHEQFF. The CDR3 bases are TGTGCCAGCAGCCCGACAGGGAGTCATGAGCAGTTCTTC. Together with reference TRBV14 and TRBJ2-1, the CDR3 gives the full variable domain: EAGVTQFPSHSVIEKGQTVTLRCDPISGHDNLYWYRRVMGKEIKFLLHFVKESKQDESGMPNNRFLAERTGGTYSTLKVQPAELEDSGVYFCASSPTGSHEQFFGPGTRLTVL.